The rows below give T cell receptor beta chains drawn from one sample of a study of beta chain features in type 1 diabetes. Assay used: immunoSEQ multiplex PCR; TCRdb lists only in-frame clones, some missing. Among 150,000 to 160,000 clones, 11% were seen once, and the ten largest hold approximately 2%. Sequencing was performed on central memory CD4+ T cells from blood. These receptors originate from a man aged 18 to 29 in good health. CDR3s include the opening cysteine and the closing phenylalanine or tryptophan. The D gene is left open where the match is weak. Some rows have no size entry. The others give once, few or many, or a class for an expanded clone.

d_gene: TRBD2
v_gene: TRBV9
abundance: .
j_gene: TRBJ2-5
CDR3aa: CASSVGLAGFKETQYF
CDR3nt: TGTGCCAGCAGCGTAGGACTAGCGGGGTTTAAAGAGACCCAGTACTTC

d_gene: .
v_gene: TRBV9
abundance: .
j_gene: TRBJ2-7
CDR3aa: CASSVDRVSHEQYF
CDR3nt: TGTGCCAGCAGCGTAGACAGGGTTAGCCACGAGCAGTACTTC

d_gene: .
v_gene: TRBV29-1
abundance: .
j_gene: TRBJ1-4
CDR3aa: CSAQASNEKLFF
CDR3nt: TGCAGCGCACAGGCGTCTAATGAAAAACTGTTTTTT

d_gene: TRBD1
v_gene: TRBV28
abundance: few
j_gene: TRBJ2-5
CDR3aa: CASLDRGHGETQYF
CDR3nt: TGTGCCAGCCTTGACAGGGGGCACGGAGAGACCCAGTACTTC

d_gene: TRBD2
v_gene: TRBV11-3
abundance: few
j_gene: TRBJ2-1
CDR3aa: CASSSPWAGVNYNEQFF
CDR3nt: TGTGCCAGCAGCTCCCCCTGGGCGGGAGTGAACTACAATGAGCAGTTCTTC

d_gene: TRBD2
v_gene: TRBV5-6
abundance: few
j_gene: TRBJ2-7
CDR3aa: CASSLAGGPGEQYF
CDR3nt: TGTGCCAGCAGCTTGGCGGGAGGGCCGGGGGAGCAGTACTTC

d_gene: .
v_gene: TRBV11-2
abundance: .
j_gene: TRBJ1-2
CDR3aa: CASSRGERGYTF
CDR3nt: TGTGCCAGCAGCCGAGGGGAGCGTGGCTACACCTTC

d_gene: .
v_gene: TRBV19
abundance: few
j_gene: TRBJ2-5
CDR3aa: CASSIRYQETQYF
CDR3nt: TGTGCCAGTAGTATCCGGTACCAAGAGACCCAGTACTTC

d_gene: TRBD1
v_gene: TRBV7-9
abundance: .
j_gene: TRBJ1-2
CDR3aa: CASSLALGQGAVGYTF
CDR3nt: TGTGCCAGCAGCTTAGCCCTTGGACAGGGGGCGGTTGGCTACACCTTC

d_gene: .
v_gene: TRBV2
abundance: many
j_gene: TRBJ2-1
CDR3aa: CASSDRLGGEQFF
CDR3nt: TGTGCCAGCAGTGATCGGCTCGGCGGTGAGCAGTTCTTC

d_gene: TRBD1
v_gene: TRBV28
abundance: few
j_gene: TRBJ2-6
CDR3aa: CASTPGQTSGANVLTF
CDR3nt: TGTGCCAGCACCCCGGGACAGACTTCTGGGGCCAACGTCCTGACTTTC

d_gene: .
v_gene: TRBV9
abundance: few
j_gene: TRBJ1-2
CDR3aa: CASSVVGGLTPGGYTF
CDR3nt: TGTGCCAGCAGCGTAGTTGGGGGGCTAACTCCGGGTGGCTACACCTTC

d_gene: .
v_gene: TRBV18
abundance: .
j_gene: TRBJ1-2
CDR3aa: CASSPSTPNYGYTF
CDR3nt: TGTGCCAGCTCACCTAGTACACCTAACTATGGCTACACCTTC

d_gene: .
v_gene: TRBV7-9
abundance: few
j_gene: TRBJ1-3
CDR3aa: CASSEQGGNTIYF
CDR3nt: TGTGCCAGCAGCGAACAGGGTGGAAACACCATATATTTT

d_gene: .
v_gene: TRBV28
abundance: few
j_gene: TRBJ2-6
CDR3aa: CASSLLRAGLRGANVLTF
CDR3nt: TGTGCCAGCAGTCTGCTAAGGGCAGGGCTCCGTGGGGCCAACGTCCTGACTTTC

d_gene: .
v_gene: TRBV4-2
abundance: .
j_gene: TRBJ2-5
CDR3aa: CASSQHQETQYF
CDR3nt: TGTGCCAGCAGCCAGCATCAGGAGACCCAGTACTTC

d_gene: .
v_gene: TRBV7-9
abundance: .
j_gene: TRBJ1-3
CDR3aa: CASISDGQLSGNTIYF
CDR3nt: TGTGCCAGCATCTCTGATGGACAGCTCTCTGGAAACACCATATATTTT

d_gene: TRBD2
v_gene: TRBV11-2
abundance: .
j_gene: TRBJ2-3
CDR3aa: CASGFPLAVPLTDTQYF
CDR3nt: TGTGCCAGCGGCTTCCCACTAGCGGTACCCCTCACAGATACGCAGTATTTT

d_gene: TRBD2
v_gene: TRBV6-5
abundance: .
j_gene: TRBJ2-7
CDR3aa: CAAGGFREYEQYF
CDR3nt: TGTGCTGCGGGGGGCTTTAGGGAGTACGAGCAGTACTTC

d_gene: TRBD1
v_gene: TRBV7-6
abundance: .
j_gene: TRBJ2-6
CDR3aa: CASSAGGSRANVLTF
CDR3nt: TGTGCCAGCAGCGCAGGGGGAAGTCGGGCCAACGTCCTGACTTTC

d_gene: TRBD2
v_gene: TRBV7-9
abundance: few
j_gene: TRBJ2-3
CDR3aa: CASSRSGRTDTQYF
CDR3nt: TGTGCCAGCAGTCGTAGCGGGCGCACAGATACGCAGTATTTT

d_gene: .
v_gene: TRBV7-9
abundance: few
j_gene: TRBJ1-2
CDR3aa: CASSPFGGNYGYTF
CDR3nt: TGTGCCAGCAGCCCCTTCGGGGGGAACTATGGCTACACCTTC